This note documents a single T cell receptor beta chain sequence. TCRdb's copy holds only in-frame clones and misses some; the assay was immunoSEQ multiplex PCR. The sample holds roughly 320,000 clones, 90% seen once. This record belongs to a study of blood T cell repertoires in COVID-19. V gave up 3 bases and J gave up 3 bases, with 11 bases separating them. CDR1 and CDR2 (germline): SGHAT, FQNNGV. The CDR3 is 14 amino acids. The clonotype originates from a woman aged 30 to 39 who had been exposed to COVID-19. This chain uses TRBV11-2 with TRBJ1-1; D is perhaps TRBD1 (5 bases). Sequences were obtained from PBMCs or T cells enriched from blood (not recorded which). The CDR3 loop reads CASSLTAFDTEAFF. For the CDR3, the DNA is TGTGCCAGCAGCTTGACAGCGTTTGACACTGAAGCTTTCTTT.